The next 14 T cell receptor beta chains were all read from a single sample in a study of cytomegalovirus exposure and HLA in healthy donors. The PCR had 60 Vbeta and 13 Jbeta primers. The data were produced by immunoSEQ multiplex PCR, yet TCRdb's version contains in-frame clones alone and is incomplete. The table has approximately 170,000 clones, around 80% seen once. The specimen sequenced was PBMCs. The origin of the receptors is a woman aged 50 to 65 in good health and CMV-seropositive.

This chain links TRBV28 with TRBJ2-5; tentatively, D is TRBD2 (6 bases). Germline loops: CDR1 MDHEN, CDR2 SYDVKM. Trimming pared 7 bases from V and 1 base from J, leaving 19 bases between. The CDR3 consists of 16 residues. CDR3 DNA sequence: TGTGCCAGCACCCCTTCGGGACTGAATCTCCAAGAGACCCAGTACTTC. Its protein is CASTPSGLNLQETQYF.

The rearrangement uses TRBV4-1 and TRBJ1-2, with 7 bases fitting TRBD1. Germline V gene sequence: CDR1 MGHRA, CDR2 YSYEKL. V lost 4 bases, J lost 2 bases, and 7 bases stayed unmatched. The CDR3 loop spans 15 amino acids. The CDR3 nucleotides are TGCGCCAGCAGCCGTGGGACAGTAAACAACTATGGCTACACCTTC. This encodes CASSRGTVNNYGYTF.

The CDR3 region has the DNA TGTGCCAGCAGTTTAGGCCCCTTGACTAGGGCCGCATACAATGAGCAGTTCTTC. This codes for CASSLGPLTRAAYNEQFF. The V and J genes are TRBV28 and TRBJ2-1; D might be TRBD2 (6 bases). The CDR3 is 18 amino acids. CDR1 MDHEN and CDR2 SYDVKM come from the germline V gene. The V end was cut by 2 bases, the J end by 4 bases, with 21 bases between. Looking up the rest from reference TRBV28 and TRBJ2-1 gives the full variable domain: DVKVTQSSRYLVKRTGEKVFLECVQDMDHENMFWYRQDPGLGLRLIYFSYDVKMKEKGDIPEGYSVSREKKERFSLILESASTNQTSMYLCASSLGPLTRAAYNEQFFGPGTRLTVL.

Worth noting for this clone: Other DNA sequences within the sample encode an identical CDR3. This chain connects TRBV4-3 to TRBJ2-7; TRBD2 matches at 12 bases. Germline CDR1 LGHNA, CDR2 YSLEER. The CDR3 contains 16 residues. The trim removed 0 bases at V and 3 bases at J, leaving 3 bases unmatched. The CDR3 loop is CASSQDILAGGYEQYF. Written as DNA, the CDR3 is TGCGCCAGCAGCCAAGATATACTAGCGGGGGGCTACGAGCAGTACTTC.

In regard to this clone: At one boundary the junction diverges from the germline segment, which might be a read error. The gene calls are TRBV7-7 and TRBJ1-3, with a possible D match to TRBD1 (5 bases). Germline V gene sequence: CDR1 SSHAT, CDR2 FNYEAQ (reference sequence). This CDR3 is 14 amino acids long. The CDR3 loop reads CASSLRQSGNTIYF. As DNA, the CDR3 is TGTGCTAGCAGCTTACGACAGTCTGGAAACACCATATATTTT.

This clone has more than one count but fewer than ten. The rearrangement joins TRBV6-1 to TRBJ1-2; D is perhaps TRBD1 (5 bases). CDR1 MNHNS and CDR2 SASEGT come from the germline V gene. The CDR3 has 15 amino acids. The ends were cut back, 2 bases at V and 7 bases at J, with 17 bases in the middle. CDR3 nucleotides: TGTGCCAGCAGTGAAAGGTCTGGGGCCATGGGTGGCTACACCTTC. Residues: CASSERSGAMGGYTF.

This CDR3 reads CASSATSGGYEQFF. In DNA form, the CDR3 reads TGTGCCAGCAGCGCGACTAGCGGGGGTTATGAGCAGTTCTTC. The chain carries TRBV7-8 and TRBJ2-1, with 12 bases that match TRBD2. Germline CDR1 SGHVS, CDR2 FQNEAQ. With 5 bases clipped from V and 8 bases from J, the junction kept 4 bases outside the gene matches. This CDR3 is 14 amino acids long.

V is TRBV12-5 and J is TRBJ2-3; 7 bases fit TRBD1. The CDR3 spans 16 residues. The germline gives CDR1 LGHNT, CDR2 FRNRAP. With V trimmed by 1 base and J by 1 base, 5 bases remained unmatched. DNA for the CDR3: TGTGCTAGTGGTTTGGCCACCGGACAGGGCACAGATACGCAGTATTTT. Translation gives CASGLATGQGTDTQYF. The variable domain in full, completed from reference TRBV12-5 and TRBJ2-3, reads DARVTQTPRHKVTEMGQEVTMRCQPILGHNTVFWYRQTMMQGLELLAYFRNRAPLDDSGMPKDRFSAEMPDATLATLKIQPSEPRDSAVYFCASGLATGQGTDTQYFGPGTRLTVL.

The V and J genes are TRBV5-5 and TRBJ2-7; D gene ambiguous. The germline V gene has CDR1 SGHKS and CDR2 YYEKEE (reference sequence). V lost 4 bases and J 0 bases, leaving 5 bases between the germline ends. This CDR3 comprises 12 residues. The CDR3: CASSINSYEQYF. The CDR3 DNA follows: TGTGCCAGCAGCATTAACTCCTACGAGCAGTACTTC.

This chain links TRBV28 with TRBJ1-2, with D possibly being TRBD1 (6 bases). The V gene lost 5 bases and the J gene lost 7 bases, with 14 bases spanning the gap. This CDR3 comprises 13 residues. Germline-derived CDR1 and CDR2 are MDHEN and SYDVKM. The CDR3 DNA follows: TGTGCCAGCAGTAATGACAGGTTTGGTGGCTACACCTTC. Protein sequence: CASSNDRFGGYTF.

The rearrangement uses TRBV2 and TRBJ1-2, with unresolved D. Germline V gene data show CDR1 as SNHLY and CDR2 as FYNNEI. The CDR3 is 13 residues long. V was pared by 5 bases and J by 7 bases, with 14 bases between. The CDR3 is CASSPTTGIGYTF. For the CDR3, the DNA is TGTGCCAGCAGTCCAACGACGGGAATTGGCTACACCTTC.

V is TRBV7-8 and J is TRBJ1-5, with 7 bases lining up with TRBD1. V gave up 5 bases and J gave up 7 bases; unmatched junction bases: 8. The CDR3 sequence is 14 residues long. The germline V gene encodes CDR1 SGHVS and CDR2 FQNEAQ. The CDR3 region is CASSLDRVSQPQHF. The DNA for the CDR3 is TGTGCCAGCAGCCTCGACAGGGTGAGCCAGCCCCAGCATTTT.

V is TRBV5-8 and J is TRBJ2-5; D possibly corresponds to TRBD1 (6 bases). This CDR3 comprises 14 residues. V shed 5 bases and J shed 3 bases, with 14 bases lying between them. Germline V gene lookup returns CDR1 SGHTS and CDR2 YDEGEE. CDR3 nucleotide sequence: TGTGCCAGCAGGTCGGGACACATAAAAGAGACCCAGTACTTC. It specifies CASRSGHIKETQYF.

V gene TRBV19 combines with J gene TRBJ1-3; D ambiguous. Trimming stripped 8 bases from V and 3 bases from J, with 17 bases between. The CDR3 covers 15 residues. The germline gives CDR1 LNHDA, CDR2 SQIVND (reference sequence). The CDR3 protein is CASSVKNEVGNTIYF. In DNA form, the CDR3 reads TGTGCCAGTTCCGTAAAAAACGAGGTTGGAAACACCATATATTTT.